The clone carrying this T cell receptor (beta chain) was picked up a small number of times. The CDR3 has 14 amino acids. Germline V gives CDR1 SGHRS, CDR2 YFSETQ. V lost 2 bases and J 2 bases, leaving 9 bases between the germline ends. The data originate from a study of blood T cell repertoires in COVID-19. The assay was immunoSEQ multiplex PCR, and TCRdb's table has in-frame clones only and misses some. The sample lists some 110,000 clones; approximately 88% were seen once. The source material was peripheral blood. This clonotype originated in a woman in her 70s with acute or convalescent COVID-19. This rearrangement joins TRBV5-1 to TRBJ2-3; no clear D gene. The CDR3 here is CASSFDHSTDTQYF. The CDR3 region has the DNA TGCGCCAGCAGCTTCGATCACTCCACAGATACGCAGTATTTT.